A selection of T cell receptor beta chains follows, all from one sample in a study of early T cells in non-severe SARS-CoV-2 infection. From the 5' RACE reads, TCRdb called clonotypes with MiXCR, one entry per CDR3 protein. The sample lists fewer than 120,000 distinct CDR3 sequences, roughly 12% occurring once. This material consisted of whole blood, taken at baseline. These receptor sequences come from an adult who was a healthcare worker with PCR-confirmed SARS-CoV-2 infection or an uninfected control (not recorded which). The CDR3 runs from the conserved cysteine through the conserved F or W. The D gene is left open where the match is weak. Only some rows state a clone size, as once, few, many or a class for expanded clones.

.	TRBD2	TRBV5-1	TRBJ2-7	TGTGCCAGCAGCTTGGGCGCGACTAGCGGGGGGTTGAACGAGCAGTACTTC	CASSLGATSGGLNEQYF
.	TRBD1	TRBV29-1	TRBJ2-7	TGCAGCGTTGAAGAGGAGATGAACAGGGGGAACGAGCAGTACTTC	CSVEEEMNRGNEQYF
.	.	TRBV7-3	TRBJ2-2	TGTGCCAGCAGCTTCAGTGCCATAGCCGGGGAGCTGTTTTTT	CASSFSAIAGELFF
many	.	TRBV18	TRBJ1-1	TGTGCCAGCTCACCCGTGACAGGGAACACTGAAGCTTTCTTT	CASSPVTGNTEAFF
many	.	TRBV6-5	TRBJ1-1	TGTGCCAGCAGGCTGGGACCTCGATTTAACACTGAAGCTTTCTTT	CASRLGPRFNTEAFF
.	.	TRBV12-3/TRBV12-4	TRBJ1-1	TGTGCCAGCACCCTCCCTCGGGGTCCTGAAGCTTTCTTT	CASTLPRGPEAFF
few	TRBD1	TRBV5-1	TRBJ2-7	TGCGCCAGCAGCTGGACAGGGTCGGTCACCTACGAGCAGTACTTC	CASSWTGSVTYEQYF
.	.	TRBV3-1	TRBJ2-3	TGTGCCAGCAGCCGCGGACAGATCCGGGGGGATACGCAGTATTTT	CASSRGQIRGDTQYF
.	.	TRBV29-1	TRBJ2-2	TGCAGCGTTGAAATGACGGGACTTACGTCCGGGGAGCTGTTTTTT	CSVEMTGLTSGELFF
.	.	TRBV5-1	TRBJ2-7	TGCGCCAGCAGCTCACTTCCCGGGGCCCTATCCTACGAGCAGTACTTC	CASSSLPGALSYEQYF
many	.	TRBV20-1	TRBJ1-1	TGCAGTGCTAGAGATGGGCCAGGGGTGAGGGCTTTCTTT	CSARDGPGVRAFF
.	.	TRBV7-6	TRBJ1-3	TGTGCCAGCAGCTCACAGGCCGGCTCTGGAAACACCATATATTTT	CASSSQAGSGNTIYF
once	.	TRBV2	TRBJ2-1	TGTGCCAGCAGTGGACCCTACAATGAGCAGTTCTTC	CASSGPYNEQFF
many	.	TRBV3-1	TRBJ2-2	TGTGCCAGCAGCCAAGCTACACTAGCCAACACCGGGGAGCTGTTTTTT	CASSQATLANTGELFF
.	.	TRBV5-1	TRBJ2-7	TGCGCCAGCAGCTTGGCCGGGACGGAGAGAGGGTCCTACGAGCAGTACTTC	CASSLAGTERGSYEQYF
few	TRBD2	TRBV15	TRBJ2-1	TGTGCCACCAGCAGTCCCGGGACTAGCGGAGCCTACAATGAGCAGTTCTTC	CATSSPGTSGAYNEQFF
.	.	TRBV4-1	TRBJ2-7	TGCGCCAGCAGCCAAGATCCGGGGGGCACCTACGAGCAGTACTTC	CASSQDPGGTYEQYF
few	.	TRBV24-1	TRBJ1-3	TGTGCCACCAGTGATTCCAGCCCGAAGGCCAGGAGTACCTCTGGAAACACCATATATTTT	CATSDSSPKARSTSGNTIYF
few	TRBD1	TRBV27	TRBJ2-5	TGTGCCAGCAGTTCCCCAGGGGGTCCCCAAGAGACCCAGTACTTC	CASSSPGGPQETQYF
.	.	TRBV15	TRBJ1-6	TGTGCCACCAGCAGAGATCGCCAGGTTGCTTTTTCACCCCTCCACTTT	CATSRDRQVAFSPLHF
.	.	TRBV12-3/TRBV12-4	TRBJ2-2	TGTGCCAGCAGTCCCAATCTAAACACCGGGGAGCTGTTTTTT	CASSPNLNTGELFF
.	.	TRBV5-4	TRBJ2-6	TGTGCCAGCAGCTTCCCGCCGACTACCCGGGCCAACGTCCTGACTTTC	CASSFPPTTRANVLTF
.	.	TRBV6-5	TRBJ1-1	TGTGCCAGCAGTTACCAGGGACACACTGAAGCTTTCTTT	CASSYQGHTEAFF
.	.	TRBV5-5	TRBJ2-1	TGTGCCAGCAGCTTGGGAAGGAGCTCCTACAATGAGCAGTTCTTC	CASSLGRSSYNEQFF
few	.	TRBV9	TRBJ1-3	TGTGCCAGCAGCGTAGGTGACGTGAGGGCCTCTGGAAACACCATATATTTT	CASSVGDVRASGNTIYF
few	.	TRBV15	TRBJ1-1	TGTGCCACCAGCAGGGGCCCGATGGGAATGAACACTGAAGCTTTCTTT	CATSRGPMGMNTEAFF
once	.	TRBV28	TRBJ1-5	TGTGCCAGCACGAAAGTCAATCAGCCCCAGCATTTT	CASTKVNQPQHF
.	TRBD1	TRBV7-2	TRBJ1-2	TGTGCCAGCAGCTTAGGAGGGACAGGGGGAATATATGGCTACACCTTC	CASSLGGTGGIYGYTF
.	TRBD2	TRBV27	TRBJ2-2	TGTGCCAGCGGTTTTTATGGGGCTAGCGGTTACGGGGAGCTGTTTTTT	CASGFYGASGYGELFF
.	TRBD2	TRBV9	TRBJ2-3	TGTGCCAGCAGCAAAACTAGCGGGAGTGCAGATACGCAGTATTTT	CASSKTSGSADTQYF
.	TRBD1	TRBV5-1	TRBJ2-4	TGCGCCAGCAGCTTTTTCGACAGGGCCGCCAAAAACATTCAGTACTTC	CASSFFDRAAKNIQYF
.	.	TRBV7-9	TRBJ1-3	TGTGCCAGCAGCCGGGAGGGGTACGGAAACACCATATATTTT	CASSREGYGNTIYF
many	.	TRBV28	TRBJ2-1	TGTGCCAGCAGTTTATCCCTAGCGTTAGGAGAGCAGTTCTTC	CASSLSLALGEQFF
.	TRBD2	TRBV3-1	TRBJ2-3	TGTGCCAGCGGCCCGGGACTAGCGAAGTATGATACGCAGTATTTT	CASGPGLAKYDTQYF
.	.	TRBV2	TRBJ2-3	TGTGCCAGCAGGGGTTTTTACACAGATACGCAGTATTTT	CASRGFYTDTQYF
few	.	TRBV7-2	TRBJ1-5	TGTGCCAGCAGCTTTCCAGGCGGAAATCAGCCCCAGCATTTT	CASSFPGGNQPQHF
many	.	TRBV7-3	TRBJ2-1	TGTGCCAGCAGCTTTTCCGGGGCTACGAATGAGCAGTTCTTC	CASSFSGATNEQFF
few	.	TRBV7-7	TRBJ1-6	TGTGCTAGCAGCTTACCTCGGACGGATTCCACTCCTAATTCACCCCTCCACTTT	CASSLPRTDSTPNSPLHF
.	.	TRBV7-9	TRBJ2-2	TGTGCCAGCAACTTCCTGGACAGACTCCACGGGGAGCTGTTTTTT	CASNFLDRLHGELFF
few	.	TRBV6-5	TRBJ2-2	TGTGCCAGCAGTTACTCGTATAGGCAGGGTCTATCCGGGGAGCTGTTTTTT	CASSYSYRQGLSGELFF
few	.	TRBV6-6	TRBJ1-3	TGTGCCAGCAGTTACCAGAAGCGGGTCCAGGAAAACACCATATATTTT	CASSYQKRVQENTIYF
many	.	TRBV12-3/TRBV12-4	TRBJ2-7	TGTGCCAGCAGTTTAGGTCACTACGAGCAGTACTTC	CASSLGHYEQYF
.	TRBD2	TRBV9	TRBJ2-1	TGTGCCAGCAGCGTAGTGGGACTAGCGGGGACGGGTGAGCAGTTCTTC	CASSVVGLAGTGEQFF
.	.	TRBV20-1	TRBJ2-2	TGCAGTGCCAAGGACATGGCCAGTCCCACCGGGGAGCTGTTTTTT	CSAKDMASPTGELFF
.	.	TRBV20-1	TRBJ1-1	TGCAGTGCTAGAGATCGGCGGGGGAACACTGAAGCTTTCTTT	CSARDRRGNTEAFF
few	TRBD2	TRBV7-3	TRBJ2-1	TGTGCCAGCAGCTTAATGGCTAGCGGGGGCCCTACCGCATACAATGAGCAGTTCTTC	CASSLMASGGPTAYNEQFF
few	.	TRBV11-2	TRBJ1-3	TGTGCCAGCAGCCGCGACTACTCTGGAAACACCATATATTTT	CASSRDYSGNTIYF
.	.	TRBV15	TRBJ1-4	TGTGCCACCAGCAGATTTGAGGGTCGCGGCGATCAAAAACTGTTTTTT	CATSRFEGRGDQKLFF
.	.	TRBV7-2	TRBJ2-3	TGTGCCAGCAGCGTACAGGGTTCCACAGATACGCAGTATTTT	CASSVQGSTDTQYF
few	TRBD1	TRBV12-3/TRBV12-4	TRBJ2-5	TGTGCCAGCAGCTCCTTGGACAGGGGGGAAGAGACCCAGTACTTC	CASSSLDRGEETQYF
.	.	TRBV7-9	TRBJ1-5	TGTGCCAGCAGCCTTGGTCAGGGCTATAGCAATCAGCCCCAGCATTTT	CASSLGQGYSNQPQHF
.	.	TRBV12-3/TRBV12-4	TRBJ1-5	TGTGCCAGCAGTCCCGCGGAGGGTAGCAATCAGCCCCAGCATTTT	CASSPAEGSNQPQHF
many	TRBD1	TRBV6-1	TRBJ2-2	TGTGCTAGTCGACAGGGGACCGGGGAGCTGTTTTTT	CASRQGTGELFF
few	.	TRBV3-1	TRBJ2-5	TGTGCCAGCAGCCAAGATCCGGGATACCAAGAGACCCAGTACTTC	CASSQDPGYQETQYF
.	TRBD2	TRBV20-1	TRBJ2-3	TGCAGTGCTAGAGATCTCGGGCTAGCGGGAGAGATAGCCCGACTTTGGGGGCAGTATTTT	CSARDLGLAGEIARLWGQYF
few	.	TRBV14	TRBJ2-7	TGTGCCAGCAGCCAAGCGATTGGGGGAGAGCAGTACTTC	CASSQAIGGEQYF
.	.	TRBV12-3/TRBV12-4	TRBJ2-7	TGTGCCAGCAGCAGCTCGGGGGGCCCCTCCTACGAGCAGTACTTC	CASSSSGGPSYEQYF
few	.	TRBV24-1	TRBJ2-3	TGTGCCACCAGTGATTTGCAAAGCGGGACAGGAACCGATACGCAGTATTTT	CATSDLQSGTGTDTQYF
few	.	TRBV6-1	TRBJ2-1	TGTGCCAGCAATCCCTCCGGGGGATACCACAATGAGCAGTTCTTC	CASNPSGGYHNEQFF
.	.	TRBV29-1	TRBJ2-1	TGCAGCGTTGAAGATTTTAGGAAGTCGGGCCCCTACAATGAGCAGTTCTTC	CSVEDFRKSGPYNEQFF